The clone carrying this T cell receptor beta chain is a singleton in its sample. Its antigen is unknown. This entry comes from a study of T cell responses to AZD1222 COVID-19 vaccine. Broader study findings: Among the donors, most were white British and more were female, and clonal diversity was possibly underestimated. Baseline antibody screening turned up just five to seven seropositive AZD1222 recipients. Spike-specific TCR breadth rose after two AZD1222 doses, and depth rose as well. Sampling that yielded the repertoires occurred only after the peak T cell response.

The protocol was immunoSEQ multiplex PCR, while the TCRdb copy is restricted to in-frame clones and leaves out a portion. The sample has under 150,000 clones, over 75% seen once; the top ten hold 3% to 4%. Germline CDR1 reads SGHKS; CDR2 reads YYEKEE (reference sequence). This CDR3 has 15 residues. The ends lost 1 base at V and 1 base at J; junction bases unmatched: 4. This clonotype was obtained from an adult in good health. The chain employs TRBV5-5 and TRBJ1-1, with 7 bases aligning to TRBD1. The sample consisted of peripheral blood, taken on day 0 of MenACWY control vaccination. CDR3 coding DNA: TGTGCCAGCAGCTTGCGACAGGGAGGGAACACTGAAGCTTTCTTT. It specifies CASSLRQGGNTEAFF.